Below, 13 T cell receptor beta chains from the same sample are listed, as sequenced in a study of blood T cell repertoires in COVID-19. Measured with immunoSEQ multiplex PCR; TCRdb has only the in-frame clones, and not every one. The repertoire holds 200,000 to 250,000 clones, with over 80% as singletons. Sample: PBMCs or T cells enriched from blood (not recorded which). The receptors stem from a man aged 50 to 59 who had been exposed to COVID-19.

The chain couples TRBV4-1 to TRBJ2-1; D gene unclear. There are 15 residues in the CDR3. Trimming pared 0 bases from V and 3 bases from J, leaving 9 bases between. Germline loops: CDR1 MGHRA, CDR2 YSYEKL. The CDR3 bases are TGCGCCAGCAGCCAAGAAGATCAGGACTACAATGAGCAGTTCTTC. Protein sequence: CASSQEDQDYNEQFF.

The rearrangement uses TRBV9 and TRBJ1-2; D is ambiguous. Trimming took off 0 bases at V and 4 bases at J, with 13 bases between the two ends. The CDR3 runs 15 residues. The germline CDR1 and CDR2 sequences are SGDLS and YYNGEE. CDR3: CASSVDPGSRYGYTF. Here the CDR3 DNA reads TGTGCCAGCAGCGTAGATCCGGGGTCGCGCTATGGCTACACCTTC.

This clone was seen just once. This chain uses TRBV7-3 with TRBJ1-1; tentatively, D is TRBD1 (6 bases). The V gene's germline CDR1 is SGHTA and CDR2 FQGTGA. This CDR3 spans 13 amino acids. V was shortened by 4 bases and J by 5 bases, with 11 bases between the two germline ends. CDR3 DNA: TGTGCCAGCAGCTCGTCGAGGGGGACTGAAGCTTTCTTT. This codes for CASSSSRGTEAFF.

The rearrangement links TRBV7-8 to TRBJ2-7; 8 positions agree with TRBD1. Losses at the gene ends were 5 bases for V and 6 bases for J; bases not matched to a gene: 6. The CDR3 runs 13 residues. CDR1 is SGHVS and CDR2 is FQNEAQ in the germline V gene. As DNA, the CDR3 is TGTGCCAGCAGCGTAAGGGACAGGCGCGAGCAGTACTTC. It is translated as CASSVRDRREQYF.

This chain uses TRBV6-5 with TRBJ1-5; TRBD1 is a possible D gene (5 bases). The CDR3 extends over 13 amino acids. From germline, CDR1 is MNHEY and CDR2 SVGAGI. V was clipped by 6 bases and J by 7 bases, with 13 bases between them. The CDR3 DNA reads as TGTGCCAGCAGCCTCGCAGGGCAACAGCCCCAGCATTTT. Translating gives CASSLAGQQPQHF.

The chain employs TRBV7-9 and TRBJ2-7; TRBD1 matches 11 bases. This CDR3 region has 14 residues. Per germline, CDR1 SEHNR and CDR2 FQNEAQ (reference sequence). V lost 5 bases and J lost 4; bases outside the gene matches: 4. DNA for the CDR3: TGTGCCAGCAGCGGACAGGGGGCTTGGTACGAGCAGTACTTC. This translates into CASSGQGAWYEQYF. Full variable domain (outside the CDR3, taken from reference TRBV7-9 and TRBJ2-7): DTGVSQNPRHKITKRGQNVTFRCDPISEHNRLYWYRQTLGQGPEFLTYFQNEAQLEKSRLLSDRFSAERPKGSFSTLEIQRTEQGDSAMYLCASSGQGAWYEQYFGPGTRLTVT.

This clone was recorded once. The J gene is TRBJ2-7, the V gene TRBV6-5; tentative D call: TRBD1 (6 bases). With 8 bases removed from V and 2 bases from J, the gap between germline ends came to 13 bases. Germline V gene data show CDR1 as MNHEY and CDR2 as SVGAGI. The CDR3 extends over 13 amino acids. This CDR3 reads CASRRTATYEQYV. Here the CDR3 DNA reads TGTGCCAGCCGCCGGACAGCGACCTACGAGCAGTACGTC.

This chain uses TRBV12-3 or TRBV12-4 with TRBJ1-1, with 7 bases identical to TRBD1. The CDR3 contains 13 residues. V trimming: 4 bases; J trimming: 1 base; junction bases outside the gene matches: 0. CDR3 region: CASSWTGNTEAFF. CDR3 DNA: TGTGCCAGCAGTTGGACAGGGAACACTGAAGCTTTCTTT.

V gene TRBV11-2 combines with J gene TRBJ2-1; TRBD2 matches at 13 bases. V shed 5 bases and J 1 base; nucleotides not matched to a gene: 5. The CDR3 spans 17 residues. Germline V gene lookup returns CDR1 SGHAT and CDR2 FQNNGV. CDR3 DNA sequence: TGTGCCAGCAGCCTGGGACTAGCGGGAAGGTCCTACAATGAGCAGTTCTTC. This translates into CASSLGLAGRSYNEQFF.

J is TRBJ2-1 and V is TRBV5-1, with a possible D match to TRBD1 (6 bases). Germline CDR1 and CDR2: SGHRS and YFSETQ. The ends were cut back, 10 bases at V and 0 bases at J, with 17 bases in the middle. The CDR3 spans 15 residues. The DNA for the CDR3 is TGCGCCGGTTCGACAGGATTCAGCTCCTACAATGAGCAGTTCTTC. Protein sequence: CAGSTGFSSYNEQFF.

Of note for this clone: A junction boundary mismatches the germline segment, possibly from a read error. This chain connects TRBV19 to TRBJ2-6; possible D gene TRBD2, 5 bases. Germline V gene lookup returns CDR1 LNHDA and CDR2 SQIVND (reference sequence). The CDR3 has 16 amino acids. The CDR3 spells CASRQEALSEANVLTF. CDR3 nucleotides: TGTGCCAGTAGGCAGGAGGCCTTGTCTGAGGCCAACGTCCTGACTTTC.

This chain connects TRBV5-4 to TRBJ2-1, with D perhaps matching TRBD1 (6 bases). Germline-derived CDR1 and CDR2 are SGHNT and YYREEE (reference sequence). The CDR3 is made up of 16 amino acids. The V and J ends lost 4 bases and 0 bases respectively, with 14 bases between them. The CDR3 protein is CASSQGHPSSYNEQFF. The CDR3 region has the DNA TGTGCCAGCAGCCAGGGACATCCAAGCTCCTACAATGAGCAGTTCTTC.

This chain uses TRBV7-2 with TRBJ1-3; D gene uncertain. Germline loops: CDR1 SGHTA, CDR2 FQGNSA. Trimming removed 5 bases at V and 2 bases at J, with 16 bases between. This CDR3 is 16 amino acids long. The CDR3 region is CASSPNDGRTGNTIYF. The CDR3 DNA is TGTGCCAGCAGCCCAAACGACGGGAGAACTGGAAACACCATATATTTT.